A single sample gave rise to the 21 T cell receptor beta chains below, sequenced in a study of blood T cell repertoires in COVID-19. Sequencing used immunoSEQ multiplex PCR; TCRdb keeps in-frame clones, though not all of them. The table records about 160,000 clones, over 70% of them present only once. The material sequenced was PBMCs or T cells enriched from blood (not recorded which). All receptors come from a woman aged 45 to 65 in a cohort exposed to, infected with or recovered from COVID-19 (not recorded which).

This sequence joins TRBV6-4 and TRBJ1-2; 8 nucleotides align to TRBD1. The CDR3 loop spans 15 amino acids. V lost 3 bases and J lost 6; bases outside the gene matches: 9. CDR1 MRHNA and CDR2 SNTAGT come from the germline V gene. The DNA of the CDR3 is TGTGCCAGCAGTGATCAGGGGGCGAAAGTAGATGGCTACACCTTC. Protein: CASSDQGAKVDGYTF.

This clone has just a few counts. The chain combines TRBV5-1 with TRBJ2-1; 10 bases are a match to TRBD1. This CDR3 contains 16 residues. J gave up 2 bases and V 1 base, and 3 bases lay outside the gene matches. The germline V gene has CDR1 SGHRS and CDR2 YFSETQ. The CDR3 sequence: CASSLLGTGAYNEQFF. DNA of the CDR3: TGCGCCAGCAGCTTGCTCGGGACAGGGGCCTACAATGAGCAGTTCTTC. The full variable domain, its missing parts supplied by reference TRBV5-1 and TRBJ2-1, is KAGVTQTPRYLIKTRGQQVTLSCSPISGHRSVSWYQQTPGQGLQFLFEYFSETQRNKGNFPGRFSGRQFSNSRSEMNVSTLELGDSALYLCASSLLGTGAYNEQFFGPGTRLTVL.

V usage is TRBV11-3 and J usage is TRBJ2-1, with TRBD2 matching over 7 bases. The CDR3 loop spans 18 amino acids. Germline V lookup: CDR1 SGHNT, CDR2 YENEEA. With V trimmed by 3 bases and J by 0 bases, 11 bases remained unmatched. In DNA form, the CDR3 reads TGTGCCAGCAGCTTGGGGAAGCGGGGCCGCGACTCCTACAATGAGCAGTTCTTC. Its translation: CASSLGKRGRDSYNEQFF.

CDR3 nucleotide sequence: TGTGCCAGCAGCCTACAGACGACAGGGCGGTACTTC. Encoded protein: CASSLQTTGRYF. This chain connects TRBV6-2 or TRBV6-3 to TRBJ2-7; 7 bases are shared with TRBD1. The CDR3 is made up of 12 amino acids. The V gene end was trimmed by 6 bases and the J gene end by 12 bases; junction bases not matched to a gene: 11. The germline V gene encodes CDR1 MNHEY and CDR2 SVGEGT.

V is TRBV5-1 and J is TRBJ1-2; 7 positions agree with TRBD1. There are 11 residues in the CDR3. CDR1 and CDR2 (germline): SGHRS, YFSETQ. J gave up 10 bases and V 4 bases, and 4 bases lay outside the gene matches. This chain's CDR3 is CASSGGQTYTF. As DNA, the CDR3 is TGCGCCAGCAGCGGGGGACAGACCTACACCTTC.

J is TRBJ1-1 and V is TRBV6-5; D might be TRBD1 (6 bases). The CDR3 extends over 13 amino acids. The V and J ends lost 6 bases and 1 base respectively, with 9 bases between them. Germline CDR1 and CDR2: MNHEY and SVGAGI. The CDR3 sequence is CASSGQQNTEAFF. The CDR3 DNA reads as TGTGCCAGCAGCGGACAGCAGAACACTGAAGCTTTCTTT.

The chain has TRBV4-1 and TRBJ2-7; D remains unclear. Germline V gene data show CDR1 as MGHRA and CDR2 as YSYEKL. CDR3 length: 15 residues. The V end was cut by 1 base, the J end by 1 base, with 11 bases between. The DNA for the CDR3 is TGCGCCAGCAGCCAAGCTCAATACACGTCCTACGAGCAGTACTTC. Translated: CASSQAQYTSYEQYF.

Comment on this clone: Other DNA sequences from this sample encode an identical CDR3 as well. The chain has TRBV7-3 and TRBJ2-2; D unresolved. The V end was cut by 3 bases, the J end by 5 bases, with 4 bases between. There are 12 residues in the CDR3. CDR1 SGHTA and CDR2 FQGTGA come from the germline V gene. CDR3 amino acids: CASSLSTGELFF. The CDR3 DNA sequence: TGTGCCAGCAGCTTGAGTACCGGGGAGCTGTTTTTT.

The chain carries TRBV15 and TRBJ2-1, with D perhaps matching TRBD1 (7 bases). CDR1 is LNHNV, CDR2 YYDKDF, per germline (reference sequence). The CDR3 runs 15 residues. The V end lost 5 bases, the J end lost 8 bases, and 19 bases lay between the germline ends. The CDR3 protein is CATSRRQGGLDEQFF. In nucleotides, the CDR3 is TGTGCCACCAGCCGCAGACAGGGAGGTTTGGATGAGCAGTTCTTC.

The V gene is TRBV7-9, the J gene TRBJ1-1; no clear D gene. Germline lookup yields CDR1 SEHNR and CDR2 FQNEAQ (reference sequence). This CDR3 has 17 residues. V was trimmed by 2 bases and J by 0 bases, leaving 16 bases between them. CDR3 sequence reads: CASSLFLAGLLNTEAFF. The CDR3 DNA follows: TGTGCCAGCAGCTTATTTTTGGCTGGGCTGTTGAACACTGAAGCTTTCTTT.

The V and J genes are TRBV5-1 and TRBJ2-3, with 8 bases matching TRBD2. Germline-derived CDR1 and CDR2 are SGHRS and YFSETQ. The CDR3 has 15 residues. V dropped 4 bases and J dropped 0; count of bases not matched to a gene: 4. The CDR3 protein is CASSTAGASTDTQYF. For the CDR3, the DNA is TGCGCCAGCAGCACAGCGGGGGCTAGCACAGATACGCAGTATTTT.

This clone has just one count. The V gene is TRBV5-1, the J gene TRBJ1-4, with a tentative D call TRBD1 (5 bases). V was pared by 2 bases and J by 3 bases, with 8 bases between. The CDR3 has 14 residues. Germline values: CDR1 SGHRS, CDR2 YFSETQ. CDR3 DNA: TGCGCCAGCAGCTTTGCAGGGTCTAATGAAAAACTGTTTTTT. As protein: CASSFAGSNEKLFF.

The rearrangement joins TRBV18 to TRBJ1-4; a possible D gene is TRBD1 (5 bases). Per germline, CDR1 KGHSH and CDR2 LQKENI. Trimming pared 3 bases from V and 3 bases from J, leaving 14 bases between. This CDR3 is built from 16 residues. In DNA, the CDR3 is TGTGCCAGCTCACCCCCCCGCGGGGGGTCTAATGAAAAACTGTTTTTT. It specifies CASSPPRGGSNEKLFF.

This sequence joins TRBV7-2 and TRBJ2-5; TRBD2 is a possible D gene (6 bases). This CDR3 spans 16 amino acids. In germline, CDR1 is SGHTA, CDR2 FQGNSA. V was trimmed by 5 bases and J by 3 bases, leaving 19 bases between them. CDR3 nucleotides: TGTGCCAGCAGCCCCGGATGGAGGGGCGCGGAAGAGACCCAGTACTTC. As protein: CASSPGWRGAEETQYF.

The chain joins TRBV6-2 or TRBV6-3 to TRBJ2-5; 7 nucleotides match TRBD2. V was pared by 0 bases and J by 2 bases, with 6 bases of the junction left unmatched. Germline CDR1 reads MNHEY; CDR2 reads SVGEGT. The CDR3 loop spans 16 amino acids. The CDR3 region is CASSYSGRGEQETQYF. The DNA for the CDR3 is TGTGCCAGCAGTTACTCGGGTCGGGGGGAACAAGAGACCCAGTACTTC.

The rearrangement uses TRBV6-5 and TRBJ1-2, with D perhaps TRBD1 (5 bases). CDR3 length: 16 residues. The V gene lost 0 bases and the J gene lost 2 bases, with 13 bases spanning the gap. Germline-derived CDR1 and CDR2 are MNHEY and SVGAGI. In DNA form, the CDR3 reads TGTGCCAGCAGTTACTCTGGGGGGGTAGGGAACTATGGCTACACCTTC. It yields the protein CASSYSGGVGNYGYTF.

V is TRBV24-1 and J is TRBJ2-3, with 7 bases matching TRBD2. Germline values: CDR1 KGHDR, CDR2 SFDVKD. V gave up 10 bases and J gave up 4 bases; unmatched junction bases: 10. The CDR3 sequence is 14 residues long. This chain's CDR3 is CATRGVTYADTQYF. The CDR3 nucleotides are TGTGCCACACGGGGGGTGACTTACGCAGATACGCAGTATTTT.

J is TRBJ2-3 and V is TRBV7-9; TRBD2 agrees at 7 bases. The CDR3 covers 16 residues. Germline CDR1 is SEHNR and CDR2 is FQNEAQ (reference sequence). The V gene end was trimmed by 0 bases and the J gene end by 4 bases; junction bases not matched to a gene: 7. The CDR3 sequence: CASSLAGAAGADTQYF. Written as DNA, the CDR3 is TGTGCCAGCAGCTTAGCTGGGGCCGCGGGAGCAGATACGCAGTATTTT.

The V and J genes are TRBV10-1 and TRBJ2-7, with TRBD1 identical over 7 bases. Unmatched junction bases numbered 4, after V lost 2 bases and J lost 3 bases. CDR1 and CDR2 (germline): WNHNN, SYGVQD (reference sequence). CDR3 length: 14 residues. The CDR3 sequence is CASSEHRGNYEQYF. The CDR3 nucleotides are TGCGCCAGCAGTGAGCACAGGGGTAACTACGAGCAGTACTTC.

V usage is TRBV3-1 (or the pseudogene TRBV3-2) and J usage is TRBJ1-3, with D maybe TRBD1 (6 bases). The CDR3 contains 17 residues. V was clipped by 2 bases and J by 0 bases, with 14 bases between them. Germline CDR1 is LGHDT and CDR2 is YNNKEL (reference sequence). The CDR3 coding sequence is TGTGCCAGCAGCCAAACCCCAGGGGCCAGCTCTGGAAACACCATATATTTT. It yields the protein CASSQTPGASSGNTIYF.

The CDR3 DNA reads TGTGCCAGCAGCTTAGACCACCCTCAGGGCAGGGAATTCAATGAGCAGTTCTTC. Translating it yields CASSLDHPQGREFNEQFF. The chain employs TRBV7-6 and TRBJ2-1; D might be TRBD1 (5 bases). Trimming shortened V by 1 base and J by 6 bases, and 22 bases separated the two germline ends. The CDR3 consists of 18 residues. CDR1 is SGHVS and CDR2 is FNYEAQ in the germline V gene.